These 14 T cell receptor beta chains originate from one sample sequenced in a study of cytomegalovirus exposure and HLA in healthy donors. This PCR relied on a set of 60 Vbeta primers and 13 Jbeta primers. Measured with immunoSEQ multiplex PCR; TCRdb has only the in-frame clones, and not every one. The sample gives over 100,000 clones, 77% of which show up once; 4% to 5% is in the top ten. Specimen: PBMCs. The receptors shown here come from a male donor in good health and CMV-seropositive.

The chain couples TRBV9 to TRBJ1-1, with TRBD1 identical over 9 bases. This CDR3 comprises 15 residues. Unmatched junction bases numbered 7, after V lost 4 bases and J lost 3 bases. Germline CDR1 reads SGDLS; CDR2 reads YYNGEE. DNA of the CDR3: TGTGCCAGCAGCTTCAGGACAGGGGTGGACACTGAAGCTTTCTTT. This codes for CASSFRTGVDTEAFF.

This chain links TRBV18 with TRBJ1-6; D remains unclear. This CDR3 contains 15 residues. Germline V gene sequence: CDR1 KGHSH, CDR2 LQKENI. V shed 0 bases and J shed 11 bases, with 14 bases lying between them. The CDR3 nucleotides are TGTGCCAGCTCACCACCGAACAGTCCGATGACACCCCTCCACTTT. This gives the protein CASSPPNSPMTPLHF.

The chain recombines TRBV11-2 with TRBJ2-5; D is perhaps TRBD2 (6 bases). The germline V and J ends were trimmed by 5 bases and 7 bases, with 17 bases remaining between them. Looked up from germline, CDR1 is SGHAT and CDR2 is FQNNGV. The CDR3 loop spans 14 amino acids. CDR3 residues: CASSRTEVGGTQYF. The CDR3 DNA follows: TGTGCCAGCAGCCGTACTGAGGTCGGGGGGACCCAGTACTTC.

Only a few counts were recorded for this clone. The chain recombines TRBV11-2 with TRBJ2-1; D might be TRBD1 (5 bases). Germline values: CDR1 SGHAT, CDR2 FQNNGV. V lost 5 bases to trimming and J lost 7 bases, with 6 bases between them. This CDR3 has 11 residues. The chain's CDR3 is CASSGANEQFF. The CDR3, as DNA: TGTGCCAGCAGCGGGGCAAATGAGCAGTTCTTC.

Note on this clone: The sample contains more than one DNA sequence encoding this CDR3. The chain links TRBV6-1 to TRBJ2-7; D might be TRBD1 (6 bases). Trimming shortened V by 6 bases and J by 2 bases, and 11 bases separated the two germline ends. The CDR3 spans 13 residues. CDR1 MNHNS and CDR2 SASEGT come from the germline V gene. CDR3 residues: CASRPGHPYEQYF. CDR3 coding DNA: TGTGCCAGCAGGCCGGGACACCCCTACGAGCAGTACTTC.

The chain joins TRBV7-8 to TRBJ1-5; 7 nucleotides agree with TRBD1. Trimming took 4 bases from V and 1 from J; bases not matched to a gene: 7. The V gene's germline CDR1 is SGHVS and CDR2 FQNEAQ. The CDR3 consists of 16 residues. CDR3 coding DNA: TGTGCCAGCAGCTCAATGACAGGGAGAAGCAATCAGCCCCAGCATTTT. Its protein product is CASSSMTGRSNQPQHF.

The CDR3 protein is CASSPGTNFYEQYF. The CDR3 DNA follows: TGCGCCAGCAGCCCCGGGACAAATTTTTACGAGCAGTACTTC. The chain couples TRBV5-1 to TRBJ2-7; a possible D gene is TRBD1 (6 bases). This CDR3 comprises 14 residues. Trimming stripped 4 bases from V and 4 bases from J, with 15 bases between. Germline CDR1 reads SGHRS; CDR2 reads YFSETQ.

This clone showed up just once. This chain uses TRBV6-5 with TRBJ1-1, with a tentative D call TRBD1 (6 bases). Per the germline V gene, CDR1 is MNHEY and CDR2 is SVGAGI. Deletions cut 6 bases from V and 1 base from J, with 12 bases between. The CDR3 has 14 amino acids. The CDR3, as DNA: TGTGCCAGCAGATGGGACACCAAGAACACTGAAGCTTTCTTT. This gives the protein CASRWDTKNTEAFF.

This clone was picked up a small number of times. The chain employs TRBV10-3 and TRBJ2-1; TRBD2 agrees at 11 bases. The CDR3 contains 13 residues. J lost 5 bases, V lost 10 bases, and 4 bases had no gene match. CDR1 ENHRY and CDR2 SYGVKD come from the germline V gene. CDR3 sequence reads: CATGTSGDNEQFF. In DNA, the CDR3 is TGTGCCACAGGGACTAGCGGAGACAATGAGCAGTTCTTC.

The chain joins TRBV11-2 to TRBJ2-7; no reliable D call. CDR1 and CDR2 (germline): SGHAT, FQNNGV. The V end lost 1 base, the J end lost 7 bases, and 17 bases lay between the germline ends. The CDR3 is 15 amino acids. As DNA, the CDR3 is TGTGCCAGCAGCTTAGGTGATGGCCAGGTTGGGGAGCAGTACTTC. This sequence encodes CASSLGDGQVGEQYF.

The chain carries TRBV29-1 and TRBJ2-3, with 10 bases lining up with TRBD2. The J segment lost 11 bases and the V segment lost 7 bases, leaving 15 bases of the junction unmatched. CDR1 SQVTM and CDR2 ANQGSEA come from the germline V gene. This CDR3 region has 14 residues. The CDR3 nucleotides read TGCAGCGCAATTATGAGCGGGAGGGCAGAATTGCAGTATTTT. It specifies CSAIMSGRAELQYF.

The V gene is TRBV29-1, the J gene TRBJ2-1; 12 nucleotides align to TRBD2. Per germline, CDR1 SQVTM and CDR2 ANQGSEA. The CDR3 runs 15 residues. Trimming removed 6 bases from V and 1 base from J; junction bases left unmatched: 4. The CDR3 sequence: CSVLAGGRSYNEQFF. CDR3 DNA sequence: TGCAGCGTCCTAGCGGGAGGGCGGTCCTACAATGAGCAGTTCTTC.

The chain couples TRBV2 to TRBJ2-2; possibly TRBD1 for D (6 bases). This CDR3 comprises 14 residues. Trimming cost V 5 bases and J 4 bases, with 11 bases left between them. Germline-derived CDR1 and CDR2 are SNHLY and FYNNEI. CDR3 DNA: TGTGCCAGCAGTTCAGGGGCCCGCACCGGGGAGCTGTTTTTT. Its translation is CASSSGARTGELFF.

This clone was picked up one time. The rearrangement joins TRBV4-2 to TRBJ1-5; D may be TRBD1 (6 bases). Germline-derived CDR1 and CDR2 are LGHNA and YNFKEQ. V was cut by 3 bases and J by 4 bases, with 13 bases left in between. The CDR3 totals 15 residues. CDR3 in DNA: TGTGCCAGCAGCCAGGAAACAGGGCGGAATCAGCCCCAGCATTTT. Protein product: CASSQETGRNQPQHF.